This T cell receptor beta chain was sequenced during a study of T cell responses to AZD1222 COVID-19 vaccine. Whole-study results and caveats: Increased Spike-specific TCR breadth and depth were observed after two AZD1222 doses.

Germline lookup yields CDR1 LNHDA and CDR2 SQIVND (reference sequence). CDR3 length: 13 residues. V was cut by 5 bases and J by 1 base, with 8 bases left in between. This clone came up a few times. Antigen unknown. This table comes from immunoSEQ multiplex PCR, and its TCRdb copy is limited to in-frame clones, with some not included. This repertoire shows about 160,000 clones, 85% to 90% found once; its top ten account for 5.5%. The chain couples TRBV19 to TRBJ1-1; D gene unclear. This sample comprised peripheral blood, obtained on day 0 of AZD1222 vaccination. This sequence originates from an adult in good health. DNA of the CDR3: TGTGCCAGTAGTTCACAGAGGAACACTGAAGCTTTCTTT. Encoded protein: CASSSQRNTEAFF.